Described below is a single T cell receptor beta chain sequence and its context. This entry is derived from a study of OX40 agonist ivuxolimab in advanced cancers. This table comes from immunoSEQ multiplex PCR, and its TCRdb copy is limited to in-frame clones, with some not included. The data contain roughly 13,000 clones, around 76% of them singletons. CDR3 size: 18 residues. In germline, CDR1 is SGHRS, CDR2 YFSETQ. The ends lost 0 bases at V and 0 bases at J; junction bases unmatched: 10. Sequences were derived from CD4+ or CD8+ T cells sorted from blood, sampled in a trial of the OX40 agonist ivuxolimab. The TCR originated in an adult with an advanced solid tumor such as melanoma, head and neck, liver or kidney cancer. The chain recombines TRBV5-1 with TRBJ2-7; 9 nucleotides line up with TRBD2. For the CDR3, the DNA is TGCGCCAGCAGCTTGGGGGCTAGCGGGGAAAGTTTCTCCTACGAGCAGTACTTC. Protein: CASSLGASGESFSYEQYF.